This T cell receptor (beta chain) is drawn from a study of neurological immune-mediated disorders. Findings and caveats of the study: The multiple sclerosis repertoire cluster lacked an association with any feature, whether clinical or MRI.

The J segment lost 3 bases and the V segment lost 4 bases, leaving 6 bases of the junction unmatched. CDR1 is SGHRS and CDR2 is YFSETQ in the germline V gene. This CDR3 spans 15 amino acids. This clonotype was counted ten times or more. Antigen specificity is unknown. The time point: longitudinal time-point 3. The unsorted libraries were made from 2 million PBMCs kept at -80 C. TCRdb reanalysed the 5' RACE reads using MiXCR and keeps one entry per CDR3 protein. The sample includes about 80,000 distinct CDR3 sequences, roughly 4.5% of them seen just once. This rearrangement joins TRBV5-1 to TRBJ1-5; 8 positions agree with TRBD1. The sequenced sample was PBMCs. This clonotype was obtained from a woman aged 55-75 years with multiple sclerosis. CDR3 nucleotide sequence: TGCGCCAGCAGCCCCGGACAGGGAAACAATCAGCCCCAGCATTTT. Residues: CASSPGQGNNQPQHF.